The rows below give T cell receptor beta chains drawn from one sample of a study of sequential checkpoint blockade in melanoma. The repertoire was sequenced with immunoSEQ multiplex PCR; TCRdb's copy has only in-frame clones and lacks some. The table lists 9,900 or so clones, under 30% of them singletons. The specimen comprised tumor tissue (inferred from file names), sampled from a patient given nivolumab and ipilimumab in sequence. Receptors were obtained from a human donor with melanoma. CDR3s include the opening cysteine and the closing phenylalanine or tryptophan. Each record gives: clone size, J gene, V gene, CDR3 length, D gene, CDR3 DNA, CDR3 protein. The D gene is left open where the match is weak. Size values are once, few and many counts, or a class for expanded clones, and some rows have none.

. TRBJ1-4 TRBV19 19 TRBD1 TGTGCCAGTAGTAGATACGTGGACAGGGGGCGAGGTATTAATGAAAAACTGTTTTTT CASSRYVDRGRGINEKLFF
many TRBJ2-1 TRBV9 13 . TGTGCCAGCAGCCCACAGGGTATTGATGAGCAGTTCTTC CASSPQGIDEQFF
few TRBJ2-5 TRBV5-1 17 . TGCGCCAGCGCATCCCCCGGGGCCGTTTCCCACCAAGAGACCCAGTACTTC CASASPGAVSHQETQYF
. TRBJ1-2 TRBV29-1 13 TRBD1 TGCAGCGTTCAGACCGGGACAGACTATGGCTACACCTTC CSVQTGTDYGYTF
. TRBJ1-3 TRBV6-8 13 TRBD1 TGTGCCATCTATGGACAGGGTGGAAACACCATATATTTT CAIYGQGGNTIYF
. TRBJ2-1 TRBV19 17 TRBD1 TGTGCCAGTAGTGATCGAGGGCAGGGGGCTTCCTACAATGAGCAGTTCTTC CASSDRGQGASYNEQFF
few TRBJ1-2 TRBV6-8 15 TRBD1 TGTGCCAGCAGGGACCCGGGACAGGGCAAATATGGCTACACCTTC CASRDPGQGKYGYTF
. TRBJ1-3 TRBV6-8 13 . TGTGCCAGCAAAATCAGCTCTGGAAACACCATATATTTT CASKISSGNTIYF
many TRBJ1-3 TRBV11-3 16 TRBD1 TGTGCCAGCAGTTCGGGACAGCCGAGCTCTGGAAACACCATATATTTT CASSSGQPSSGNTIYF
. TRBJ1-2 TRBV11-3 14 TRBD1 TGTGCCAGCAGCTTAGAACAGGGGGCGGATGGCTACACCTTC CASSLEQGADGYTF
few TRBJ2-3 TRBV18 12 . TGTGCCAGCTCACCTGCTGCAGATACGCAGTATTTT CASSPAADTQYF